There are a few counts of the clone carrying this TCR beta chain. Its antigen is currently unknown. This entry belongs to a study of OX40 agonist ivuxolimab in advanced cancers. Study results and limitations: Individuals who were partial responders at 0.1-3.0 mg/kg had clonal expansion that ranked among the lowest. Low levels of normalized T-cell clonal expansion also appeared in some nonresponders. Still undetermined is the antigen specificity of the expanded peripheral T cells.

Data came from immunoSEQ multiplex PCR; TCRdb stores just in-frame clones and leaves some out. The table shows more than 60,000 clones, with about 81% occurring only once. V was trimmed by 1 base and J by 1 base, leaving 13 bases between them. Germline lookup yields CDR1 MGHRA and CDR2 YSYEKL. CDR3 length equals 16 residues. The sequencing here drew on CD4+ or CD8+ T cells sorted from blood, taken in a trial of the OX40 agonist ivuxolimab. This clonotype was sampled from an adult with an advanced solid tumor such as melanoma, head and neck, liver or kidney cancer. The chain links TRBV4-1 to TRBJ2-5; TRBD2 is a possible D gene (6 bases). The chain's CDR3 is CASSQVGRGVQETQYF. Written as DNA, the CDR3 is TGCGCCAGCAGCCAAGTAGGGCGCGGGGTCCAAGAGACCCAGTACTTC.